Listed below are T cell receptor beta chains from one sample, sequenced in a study of cytomegalovirus exposure and HLA in healthy donors. TCRdb keeps only in-frame clones here, not all; method: immunoSEQ multiplex PCR. The sample records approximately 79,000 clones, over 70% being singletons. Sequenced input: PBMCs. All receptors come from a man in his forties in good health and CMV-seropositive. Both conserved end residues are trimmed from each CDR3.

v_call: TRBV9; j_call: TRBJ1-1; cdr3_aa: ASSTQAGDTEAF
v_call: TRBV6-5; j_call: TRBJ2-2; cdr3_aa: ASMSTSTGELF
v_call: TRBV6-1; j_call: TRBJ2-7; cdr3_aa: ASSLGLAGSYEQY
v_call: TRBV20-1; j_call: TRBJ2-7; cdr3_aa: SGASGSEQY
v_call: TRBV30; j_call: TRBJ2-1; cdr3_aa: AYRKRGAGNEQF
v_call: TRBV25-1; j_call: TRBJ2-1; cdr3_aa: ASSASSGLSYNEQF
v_call: TRBV27; j_call: TRBJ2-7; cdr3_aa: ASSPGLVSYEQY
v_call: TRBV25-1; j_call: TRBJ1-2; cdr3_aa: ASSESAGGAHGYT
v_call: TRBV6-6; j_call: TRBJ1-6; cdr3_aa: ASIAWGTVSSPLH
v_call: TRBV4-1; j_call: TRBJ2-7; cdr3_aa: ASSRPGLPPYEQY
v_call: TRBV19; j_call: TRBJ2-3; cdr3_aa: ASNGAPTDTQY
v_call: TRBV6-5; j_call: TRBJ2-7; cdr3_aa: ASSFNSPYEQY
v_call: TRBV7-8; j_call: TRBJ2-1; cdr3_aa: ASSSLLAGAVNEQF
v_call: TRBV5-6; j_call: TRBJ1-2; cdr3_aa: ASSPRGGAGFYGYT
v_call: TRBV19; j_call: TRBJ1-5; cdr3_aa: ASSIDPGEPQH
v_call: TRBV2; j_call: TRBJ1-3; cdr3_aa: ASSARQGVYGNTIY
v_call: TRBV7-2; j_call: TRBJ2-6; cdr3_aa: ASSILASDGANVLT
v_call: TRBV10-3; j_call: TRBJ1-2; cdr3_aa: ANQGETGYT
v_call: TRBV2; j_call: TRBJ2-2; cdr3_aa: ASRVQGAGTGELF
v_call: TRBV11-2; j_call: TRBJ2-1; cdr3_aa: ASSPVGGAGEQF
v_call: TRBV28; j_call: TRBJ2-3; cdr3_aa: AADGGGADTQY
v_call: TRBV28; j_call: TRBJ1-5; cdr3_aa: ASRGQLAYQPQH
v_call: TRBV4-3; j_call: TRBJ2-3; cdr3_aa: ASSPSGGTDTQY
v_call: TRBV6-5; j_call: TRBJ1-5; cdr3_aa: ASSYYRGINQPQH
v_call: TRBV2; j_call: TRBJ2-5; cdr3_aa: ASSTIRDRGDTKETQY
v_call: TRBV15; j_call: TRBJ2-1; cdr3_aa: ATGGEGDEQF
v_call: TRBV2; j_call: TRBJ1-1; cdr3_aa: AGNENSEAF
v_call: TRBV7-2; j_call: TRBJ1-5; cdr3_aa: ASSPDRGQDQPQH
v_call: TRBV27; j_call: TRBJ1-1; cdr3_aa: ASSSLSDRGREAF
v_call: TRBV7-9; j_call: TRBJ1-2; cdr3_aa: ASTRGQGDYYGYT
v_call: TRBV7-9; j_call: TRBJ2-1; cdr3_aa: ASSVTGGGVHNEQF
v_call: TRBV5-4; j_call: TRBJ2-5; cdr3_aa: ASSVPSQETQY
v_call: TRBV28; j_call: TRBJ2-1; cdr3_aa: ASSLASLGGQF
v_call: TRBV28; j_call: TRBJ1-4; cdr3_aa: ASSKHTGDEKLF
v_call: TRBV9; j_call: TRBJ2-7; cdr3_aa: ASSSSSGRSYEQY
v_call: TRBV29-1; j_call: TRBJ1-1; cdr3_aa: SVDRGKTEAF
v_call: TRBV4-3; j_call: TRBJ2-3; cdr3_aa: ASSQQRLQWGYSTDTQY
v_call: TRBV29-1; j_call: TRBJ2-7; cdr3_aa: SVFGAPQGIGSYEQY
v_call: TRBV29-1; j_call: TRBJ2-5; cdr3_aa: SVEGRVQETQY
v_call: TRBV28; j_call: TRBJ2-5; cdr3_aa: ASSFRRQGAGTQY
v_call: TRBV30; j_call: TRBJ1-5; cdr3_aa: AWSIQGSEQPQH
v_call: TRBV29-1; j_call: TRBJ2-7; cdr3_aa: SVEEDRVSEQY